The clone carrying this TCR beta chain was seen a single time. The sample is drawn from a study of OX40 agonist ivuxolimab in advanced cancers. Study summary: Averaging roughly 60 years in age, with a range of about 23 to 90, the cohort was 65% to 85% male.

Sequencing was performed with immunoSEQ multiplex PCR; in TCRdb, only in-frame clones are kept and a portion is missing. The table lists over 70,000 clones, about 87% of them singletons. V was shortened by 5 bases and J by 7 bases, with 15 bases between the two germline ends. Germline V gene sequence: CDR1 SGHAT, CDR2 FQNNGV. This CDR3 has 14 residues. The source material was CD4+ or CD8+ T cells sorted from blood, sampled in a trial of the OX40 agonist ivuxolimab. The rearrangement links TRBV11-2 to TRBJ2-1; possible D gene TRBD2, 6 bases. The source is an adult with an advanced solid tumor such as melanoma, head and neck, liver or kidney cancer. In nucleotides, the CDR3 is TGTGCCAGCAGCCCGTACGGACTACTAAATGAGCAGTTCTTC. Amino acid sequence: CASSPYGLLNEQFF.